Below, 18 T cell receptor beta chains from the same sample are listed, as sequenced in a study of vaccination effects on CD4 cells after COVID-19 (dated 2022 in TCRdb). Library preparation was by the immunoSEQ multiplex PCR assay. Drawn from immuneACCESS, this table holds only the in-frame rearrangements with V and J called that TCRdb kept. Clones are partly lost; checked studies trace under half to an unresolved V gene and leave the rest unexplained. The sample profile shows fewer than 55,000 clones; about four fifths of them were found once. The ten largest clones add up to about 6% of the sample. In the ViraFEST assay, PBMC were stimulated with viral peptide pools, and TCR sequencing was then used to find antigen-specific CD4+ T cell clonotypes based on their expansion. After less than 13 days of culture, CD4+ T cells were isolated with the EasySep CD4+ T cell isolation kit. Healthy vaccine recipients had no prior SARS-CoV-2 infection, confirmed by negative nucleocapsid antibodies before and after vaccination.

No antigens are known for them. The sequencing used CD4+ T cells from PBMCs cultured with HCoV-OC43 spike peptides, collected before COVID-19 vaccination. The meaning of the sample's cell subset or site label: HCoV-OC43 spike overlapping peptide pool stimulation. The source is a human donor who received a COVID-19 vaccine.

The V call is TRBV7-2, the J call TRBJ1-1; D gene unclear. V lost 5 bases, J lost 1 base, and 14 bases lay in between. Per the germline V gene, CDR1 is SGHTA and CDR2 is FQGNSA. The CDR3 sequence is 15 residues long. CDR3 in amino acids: CASSPGPGRNTEAFF. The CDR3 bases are TGTGCCAGCAGCCCAGGTCCCGGGAGGAACACTGAAGCTTTCTTT.

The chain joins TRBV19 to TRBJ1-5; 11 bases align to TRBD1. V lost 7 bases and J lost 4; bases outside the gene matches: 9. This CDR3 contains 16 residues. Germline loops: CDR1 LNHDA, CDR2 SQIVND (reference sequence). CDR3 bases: TGTGCCAGTACCGCCCGGGGACAGGGGGGAAATCAGCCCCAGCATTTT. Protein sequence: CASTARGQGGNQPQHF.

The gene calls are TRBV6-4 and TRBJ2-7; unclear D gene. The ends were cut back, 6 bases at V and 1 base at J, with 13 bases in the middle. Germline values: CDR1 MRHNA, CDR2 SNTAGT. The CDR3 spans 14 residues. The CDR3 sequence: CASRDDLWSYEQYV. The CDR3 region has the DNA TGTGCCAGCAGGGACGACTTATGGTCCTACGAGCAGTACGTC.

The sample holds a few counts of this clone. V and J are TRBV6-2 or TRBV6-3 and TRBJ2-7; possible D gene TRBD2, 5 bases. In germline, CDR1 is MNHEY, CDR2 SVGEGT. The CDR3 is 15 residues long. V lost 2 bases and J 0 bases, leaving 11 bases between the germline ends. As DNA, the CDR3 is TGTGCCAGCAGTTACAAGGGAAGCGGCTCCTACGAGCAGTACGTC. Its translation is CASSYKGSGSYEQYV.

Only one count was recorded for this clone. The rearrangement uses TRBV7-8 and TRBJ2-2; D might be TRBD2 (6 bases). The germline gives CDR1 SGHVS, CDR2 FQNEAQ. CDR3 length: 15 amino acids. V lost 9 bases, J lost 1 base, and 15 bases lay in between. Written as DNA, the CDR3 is TGTGCCAGTGTTCCCGGGACTTTGAACACCGGGGAGCTGTTTTTT. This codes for CASVPGTLNTGELFF.

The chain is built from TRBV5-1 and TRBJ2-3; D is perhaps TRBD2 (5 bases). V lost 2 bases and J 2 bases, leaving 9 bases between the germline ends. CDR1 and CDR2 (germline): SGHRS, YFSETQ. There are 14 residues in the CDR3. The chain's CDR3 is CASSFTGNTDTQYF. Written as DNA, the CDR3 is TGCGCCAGCAGCTTTACCGGGAACACAGATACGCAGTATTTT.

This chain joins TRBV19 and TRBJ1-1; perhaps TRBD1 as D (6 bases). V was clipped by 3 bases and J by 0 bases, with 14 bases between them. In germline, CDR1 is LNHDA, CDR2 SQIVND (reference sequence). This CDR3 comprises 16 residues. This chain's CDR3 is CASSMDLTGLNTEAFF. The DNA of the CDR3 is TGTGCCAGTAGTATGGACTTGACAGGACTGAACACTGAAGCTTTCTTT.

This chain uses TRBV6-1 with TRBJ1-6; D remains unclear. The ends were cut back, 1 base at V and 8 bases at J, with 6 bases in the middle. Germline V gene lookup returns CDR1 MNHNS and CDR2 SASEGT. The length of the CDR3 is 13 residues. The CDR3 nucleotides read TGTGCCAGCAGTGAAGTTGACTATTCACCCCTCCACTTT. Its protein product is CASSEVDYSPLHF.

CDR3 amino acids: CASSLGTSTQGQYV. The CDR3 DNA is TGTGCCAGCAGCTTGGGGACTTCTACCCAAGGGCAGTACGTC. This rearrangement joins TRBV5-4 to TRBJ2-7, with D maybe TRBD2 (5 bases). Per the germline V gene, CDR1 is SGHNT and CDR2 is YYREEE (reference sequence). The CDR3 is made up of 14 amino acids. Trimming took 0 bases from V and 9 from J, leaving 16 bases between them.

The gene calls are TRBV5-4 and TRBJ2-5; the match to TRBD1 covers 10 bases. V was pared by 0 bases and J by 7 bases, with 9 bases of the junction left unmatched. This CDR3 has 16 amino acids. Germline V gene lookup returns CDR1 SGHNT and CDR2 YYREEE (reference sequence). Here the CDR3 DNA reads TGTGCCAGCAGCTTGGAAAGTAGGACAGGGGGAGTGACCCAGTACTTC. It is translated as CASSLESRTGGVTQYF.

CDR3 in amino acids: CASSPTLGLAGSNEQFF. DNA for the CDR3: TGTGCCAGCAGCCCCACCTTGGGACTAGCGGGGTCCAATGAGCAGTTCTTC. The chain recombines TRBV3-1 (or the pseudogene TRBV3-2) with TRBJ2-1; 13 positions agree with TRBD2. This CDR3 has 17 residues. Germline V gene lookup returns CDR1 LGHDT and CDR2 YNNKEL (reference sequence). Germline trimming cut 4 bases from V and 6 bases from J; bases unmatched to any gene: 9.

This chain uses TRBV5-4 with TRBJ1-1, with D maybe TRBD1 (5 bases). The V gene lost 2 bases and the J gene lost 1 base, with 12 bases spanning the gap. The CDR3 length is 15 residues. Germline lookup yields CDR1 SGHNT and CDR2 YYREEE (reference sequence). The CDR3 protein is CASSLAGPGNTEAFF. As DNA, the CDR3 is TGTGCCAGCAGCTTAGCAGGGCCGGGGAACACTGAAGCTTTCTTT.

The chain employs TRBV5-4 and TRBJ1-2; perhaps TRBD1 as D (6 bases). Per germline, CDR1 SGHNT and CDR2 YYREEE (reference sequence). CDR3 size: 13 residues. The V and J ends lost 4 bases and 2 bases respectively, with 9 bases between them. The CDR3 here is CASSPDRNYGYTF. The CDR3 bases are TGTGCCAGCAGCCCCGACAGGAACTATGGCTACACCTTC.

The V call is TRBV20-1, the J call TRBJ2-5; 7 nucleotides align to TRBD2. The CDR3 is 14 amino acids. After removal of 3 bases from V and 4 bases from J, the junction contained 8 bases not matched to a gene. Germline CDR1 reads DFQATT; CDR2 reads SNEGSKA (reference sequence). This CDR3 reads CSASRKRGRETQYF. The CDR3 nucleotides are TGCAGTGCTAGTAGGAAGCGGGGAAGAGAGACCCAGTACTTC.

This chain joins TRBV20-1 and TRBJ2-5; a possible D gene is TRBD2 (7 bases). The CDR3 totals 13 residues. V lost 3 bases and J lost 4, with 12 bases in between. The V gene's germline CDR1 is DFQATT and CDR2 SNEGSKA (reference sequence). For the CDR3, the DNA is TGCAGTGCTAGTCTGGGGGGGGCAGAGACCCAGTACTTC. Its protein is CSASLGGAETQYF.

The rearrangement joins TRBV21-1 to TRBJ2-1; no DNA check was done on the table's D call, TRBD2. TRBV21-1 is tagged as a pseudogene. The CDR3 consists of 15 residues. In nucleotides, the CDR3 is TGTGCCAGCAGCAAAGGTTCGGGTCCCTACAATGAGCAGTTCTTC. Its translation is CASSKGSGPYNEQFF.

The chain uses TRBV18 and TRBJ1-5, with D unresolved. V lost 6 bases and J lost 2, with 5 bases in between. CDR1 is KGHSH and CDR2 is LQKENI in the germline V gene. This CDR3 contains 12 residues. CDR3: CASSLGNQPQHF. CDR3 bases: TGTGCCAGCTCTTTGGGCAATCAGCCCCAGCATTTT. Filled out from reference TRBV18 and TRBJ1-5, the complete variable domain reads NAGVMQNPRHLVRRRGQEARLRCSPMKGHSHVYWYRQLPEEGLKFMVYLQKENIIDESGMPKERFSAEFPKEGPSILRIQQVVRGDSAAYFCASSLGNQPQHFGDGTRLSIL.

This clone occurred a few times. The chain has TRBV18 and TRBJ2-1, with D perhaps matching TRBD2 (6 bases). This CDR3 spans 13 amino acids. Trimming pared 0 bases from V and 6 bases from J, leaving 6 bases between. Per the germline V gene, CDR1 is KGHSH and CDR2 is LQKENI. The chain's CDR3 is CASSPPGGNEQFF. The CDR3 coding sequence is TGTGCCAGCTCACCACCGGGGGGCAATGAGCAGTTCTTC. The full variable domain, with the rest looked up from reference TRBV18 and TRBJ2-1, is NAGVMQNPRHLVRRRGQEARLRCSPMKGHSHVYWYRQLPEEGLKFMVYLQKENIIDESGMPKERFSAEFPKEGPSILRIQQVVRGDSAAYFCASSPPGGNEQFFGPGTRLTVL.